The rows below give T cell receptor beta chains drawn from one sample of a study of T cell clonotyping in hematopoietic cell transplantation. Profiling relied on immunoSEQ multiplex PCR, and the TCRdb table lists in-frame clones only, not all of them. Among fewer than 25,000 clones listed, 60% to 80% were seen once. The source was peripheral blood mononuclear cells, collected before stem cell transplant. Receptor source: a man aged 55-75 years with acute myeloid leukemia. Some clones in this sample may be carry-over from other donors' samples. The CDR3 runs from the conserved cysteine through the conserved F or W. A D gene is named only where the DNA matches it firmly. Not every row has a clone size; where given, it reads once, few, many or a size class.

TRBV30	TRBJ1-5	TRBD1	-	CAWSIQGVLEGQPQHF	TGTGCCTGGAGTATACAGGGGGTCCTTGAGGGGCAGCCCCAGCATTTT
TRBV6-1	TRBJ1-2	-	once	CASSEQGGVYGYTF	TGTGCCAGCAGTGAACAGGGTGGTGTCTATGGCTACACCTTC
TRBV7-2	TRBJ1-2	-	few	CASSLGGPIANYGYTF	TGTGCCAGCAGCTTGGGGGGACCTATCGCTAACTATGGCTACACCTTC
TRBV7-3	TRBJ2-1	-	once	CASSASQGINEQFF	TGTGCCAGCAGCGCCTCCCAGGGTATCAATGAGCAGTTCTTC
TRBV13	TRBJ2-4	TRBD2	-	CASSLGLAGGLDIQYF	TGTGCCAGCAGCTTAGGGCTAGCGGGGGGGCTCGACATTCAGTACTTC
TRBV5-5	TRBJ1-4	-	-	CASSFSGQNNEKLFF	TGTGCCAGCAGCTTTTCCGGGCAGAATAATGAAAAACTGTTTTTT
TRBV4-3	TRBJ1-2	-	hyperexpanded	CASSQDGAINYGYTF	TGCGCCAGCAGCCAAGACGGGGCTATTAACTATGGCTACACCTTC
TRBV6-5	TRBJ1-2	-	-	CASKGRANYGYTF	TGTGCCAGCAAGGGCAGGGCGAACTATGGCTACACCTTC
TRBV6-6	TRBJ1-2	-	-	CASSFSAGSLYGYTF	TGTGCCAGCAGTTTCTCGGCGGGATCTCTCTATGGCTACACCTTC
TRBV7-3	TRBJ2-5	-	once	CASSRGGQETQYF	TGTGCCAGCAGTAGGGGGGGCCAAGAGACCCAGTACTTC
TRBV7-8	TRBJ1-3	-	-	CASSFTGTSGNTIYF	TGTGCCAGCAGCTTTACAGGGACCTCTGGAAACACCATATATTTT
TRBV7-9	TRBJ2-1	-	-	CASSPLHNEQFF	TGTGCCAGCAGCCCCCTCCACAATGAGCAGTTCTTC